The 19 T cell receptor beta chains in this list originate from one sample, sequenced in a study of human T cells and chemical hapten exposure. One entry per CDR3 protein, called by TCRdb with MiXCR from the RACE reads. This table holds around 300,000 distinct CDR3 sequences, around 7% found once. The time point denotes: patch test 1, 2 weeks after DPC sensitization. Treatment described: therapeutic diphenylcyclopropenone sensitization with weekly scalp DPC. The sample consisted of whole blood, taken in connection with sensitization to the hapten diphenylcyclopropenone (DPC). These receptors were obtained from a woman younger than 30 with alopecia areata. Some clones in this sample may be carry-over from other donors' samples.

This clonotype showed up many times. The germline gene is not matched at one end of the junction; a read error may be the cause. This sequence joins TRBV7-7 and TRBJ2-7; 10 bases match TRBD1. CDR3 length: 15 residues. Germline values: CDR1 SSHAT, CDR2 FNYEAQ (reference sequence). As DNA, the CDR3 is TGTGCTAGCAGCCCAGGGACAGGGGCAAGCCACGAGCAGTACTTC. Protein: CASSPGTGASHEQYF. Drawing the rest from reference TRBV7-7 and TRBJ2-7, the complete variable domain is GAGVSQSPRYKVTKRGQDVTLRCDPISSHATLYWYQQALGQGPEFLTYFNYEAQPDKSGLPSDRFSAERPEGSISTLTIQRTEQRDSAMYRCASSPGTGASHEQYFGPGTRLTVT.

The table lists this clonotype with many counts. V usage is TRBV12-3 or TRBV12-4 and J usage is TRBJ2-5; 14 bases are shared with TRBD2. The CDR3 runs to 14 residues. Germline trimming cut 5 bases from V and 13 bases from J; bases unmatched to any gene: 9. CDR3 amino acids: CASSGGLAGGPRYF. The CDR3 nucleotides read TGTGCCAGCAGTGGCGGACTAGCGGGGGGCCCCAGGTACTTC.

This clonotype has only a few counts. V usage is TRBV5-4 and J usage is TRBJ2-7, with 10 nucleotides matching TRBD1. J was trimmed by 6 bases and V by 5 bases; bases with no gene match: 11. CDR3 size: 15 residues. CDR1 and CDR2 (germline): SGHNT, YYREEE (reference sequence). Here the CDR3 reads CASSLLTDRGREQYF. The CDR3 nucleotides read TGTGCCAGCAGTCTTCTAACCGACAGGGGGCGCGAGCAGTACTTC.

This rearrangement joins TRBV7-9 to TRBJ2-1; 11 nucleotides agree with TRBD2. From germline, CDR1 is SEHNR and CDR2 FQNEAQ (reference sequence). This CDR3 is 17 amino acids long. Unmatched junction bases numbered 9, after V lost 2 bases and J lost 6 bases. CDR3 nucleotide sequence: TGTGCCAGCAGCTTATTAAGGGGGACTAGCGGACTCAATGAGCAGTTCTTC. This gives the protein CASSLLRGTSGLNEQFF.

This clonotype was seen repeatedly, ten times or more. This sequence joins TRBV21-1 and TRBJ2-1; TRBD2 is taken as the D call from the table, unchecked against the DNA. TRBV21-1 is assigned pseudogene status. This CDR3 comprises 15 residues. The CDR3 region is CASSAGTSGGNEQFF. CDR3 nucleotides: TGTGCCAGCAGTGCCGGGACTAGCGGGGGCAATGAGCAGTTCTTC.

This clonotype was recorded many times. This chain uses TRBV11-2 with TRBJ1-1; no definite D call. Germline V lookup: CDR1 SGHAT, CDR2 FQNNGV. CDR3 length: 14 amino acids. V gave up 7 bases and J gave up 7 bases, with 19 bases separating them. This chain's CDR3 is CASTLSWVRGEAFF. The CDR3 DNA reads TGTGCCAGCACCCTAAGCTGGGTCCGTGGTGAAGCTTTCTTT. The full variable domain, its missing parts supplied by reference TRBV11-2 and TRBJ1-1, is EAGVAQSPRYKIIEKRQSVAFWCNPISGHATLYWYQQILGQGPKLLIQFQNNGVVDDSQLPKDRFSAERLKGVDSTLKIQPAKLEDSAVYLCASTLSWVRGEAFFGQGTRLTVV.

This clonotype was seen repeatedly, ten times or more. The chain carries TRBV10-3 and TRBJ2-1, with a weak D call TRBD2 (6 bases). The ends were cut back, 6 bases at V and 6 bases at J, with 9 bases in the middle. The germline CDR1 and CDR2 sequences are ENHRY and SYGVKD. CDR3 size: 12 residues. CDR3 coding DNA: TGTGCCATCAGCGCGCGGGGCAATGAGCAGTTCTTC. This codes for CAISARGNEQFF.

This chain uses TRBV2 with TRBJ2-1, with 13 bases fitting TRBD2. CDR1 is SNHLY and CDR2 is FYNNEI in the germline V gene. V dropped 2 bases and J dropped 0; count of bases not matched to a gene: 13. The CDR3 spans 21 residues. The CDR3 loop reads CASSEQTSGGSIVHSYNEQFF. The CDR3 region has the DNA TGTGCCAGCAGTGAACAGACTAGCGGGGGGTCAATAGTCCACTCCTACAATGAGCAGTTCTTC.

This clonotype was seen repeatedly, ten times or more. This chain connects TRBV29-1 to TRBJ2-3; weak D call: TRBD2 (6 bases). Germline-derived CDR1 and CDR2 are SQVTM and ANQGSEA. The CDR3 has 13 amino acids. Between the trimmed V and J ends, which lost 4 bases and 2 bases, there was a span of 10 bases. CDR3 in amino acids: CSVGGAHTDTQYF. The DNA of the CDR3 is TGCAGCGTTGGCGGGGCGCACACAGATACGCAGTATTTT.

The chain uses TRBV6-2 or TRBV6-3 and TRBJ1-2; no reliable D call. Germline V CDR1 and CDR2: MNHEY, SVGEGT. The CDR3 runs 14 residues. V lost 6 bases and J 4 bases, leaving 15 bases between the germline ends. CDR3 nucleotide sequence: TGTGCCAGCAGCTATCCCCCTCAAGTCTATGGCTACACCTTC. It specifies CASSYPPQVYGYTF.

The chain carries TRBV27 and TRBJ1-5; the D is unclear. V lost 0 bases to trimming and J lost 5 bases, with 14 bases between them. CDR3 length: 16 amino acids. CDR1 is MNHEY, CDR2 SMNVEV, per germline (reference sequence). CDR3 nucleotide sequence: TGTGCCAGCAGTTTATCGTATCTGGAGGTTCATCAGCCCCAGCATTTT. The encoded protein is CASSLSYLEVHQPQHF.

This clonotype occurred a few times. The J gene is TRBJ2-3, the V gene TRBV15; D gene unclear. There are 14 residues in the CDR3. CDR1 is LNHNV, CDR2 YYDKDF, per germline (reference sequence). Deletions cut 1 base from V and 0 bases from J, with 5 bases between. This CDR3 reads CATSRVGSTDTQYF. Here the CDR3 DNA reads TGTGCCACCAGCAGAGTGGGTAGCACAGATACGCAGTATTTT.

This clonotype was found a few times. The chain couples TRBV2 to TRBJ1-5; a possible D gene is TRBD1 (6 bases). The CDR3 length is 13 residues. The germline V gene has CDR1 SNHLY and CDR2 FYNNEI. The V gene lost 5 bases and the J gene lost 6 bases, with 11 bases spanning the gap. The DNA for the CDR3 is TGTGCCAGCAGTTCAGGGGACGGTCAGCCCCAGCATTTT. Amino acids: CASSSGDGQPQHF.

This clonotype was picked up many times. CDR3 nucleotides: TGTGCCAGCAGCTTAAACGCAGGGACTGAAGCTTTCTTT. It yields the protein CASSLNAGTEAFF. This chain uses TRBV7-3 with TRBJ1-1; the D gene is possibly TRBD1 (5 bases). This CDR3 is 13 amino acids long. Germline CDR1 and CDR2: SGHTA and FQGTGA. V was shortened by 1 base and J by 5 bases, with 8 bases between the two germline ends.

This clonotype showed up just a few times. CDR3 region: CASSQDRGRGRFENIQYF. The CDR3 bases are TGCGCCAGCAGCCAAGATAGGGGCAGGGGGCGATTCGAAAACATTCAGTACTTC. The rearrangement uses TRBV4-1 and TRBJ2-4; 8 positions match TRBD1. This CDR3 contains 18 residues. The germline CDR1 and CDR2 sequences are MGHRA and YSYEKL. Germline trimming cut 0 bases from V and 5 bases from J; bases unmatched to any gene: 12.

This clonotype has a handful of counts. The chain recombines TRBV11-2 with TRBJ1-4, with TRBD1 as a possible D gene (5 bases). Trimming took 5 bases from V and 3 from J, leaving 22 bases between them. In germline, CDR1 is SGHAT, CDR2 FQNNGV. The CDR3 has 18 residues. The CDR3 bases are TGTGCCAGCAGCCCCGTCGCGGGGGGAGAGTGGGCTAATGAAAAACTGTTTTTT. Its protein is CASSPVAGGEWANEKLFF. The variable domain in full, completed from reference TRBV11-2 and TRBJ1-4, reads EAGVAQSPRYKIIEKRQSVAFWCNPISGHATLYWYQQILGQGPKLLIQFQNNGVVDDSQLPKDRFSAERLKGVDSTLKIQPAKLEDSAVYLCASSPVAGGEWANEKLFFGSGTQLSVL.

This clonotype was seen many times. The junction departs from germline at one end; a sequencing error may be responsible. This chain connects TRBV11-2 to TRBJ2-3; 9 nucleotides line up with TRBD2. The CDR3 has 16 residues. Germline CDR1 and CDR2: SGHAT and FQNNGV. The CDR3 reads CASSFSGGLTTDTQYF. In DNA, the CDR3 is TGCGCCAGCAGTTTTAGCGGGGGCCTGACCACAGATACGCAGTATTTT.

The chain joins TRBV20-1 to TRBJ2-7, with D possibly TRBD2 on 5 matching bases. The CDR3 spans 12 residues. V lost 4 bases, J lost 6 bases, and 13 bases lay in between. Looked up from germline, CDR1 is DFQATT and CDR2 is SNEGSKA (reference sequence). The CDR3 here is CSATDLGSEQYF. The CDR3 nucleotides are TGCAGTGCTACGGACTTAGGGTCCGAGCAGTACTTC.

This clonotype was observed at least ten times. This rearrangement joins TRBV7-2 to TRBJ2-5; D gene unclear. The V end lost 7 bases, the J end lost 2 bases, and 14 bases lay between the germline ends. CDR1 and CDR2 from the germline V gene are SGHTA and FQGNSA. This CDR3 has 14 residues. CDR3 residues: CASTKSRLQETQYF. The CDR3 DNA reads as TGTGCCAGCACTAAAAGCCGGCTTCAAGAGACCCAGTACTTC.